The 14 T cell receptor beta chains below come from one sample, sequenced in a study of CD8+ T cells in alopecia areata. As the sequencing template, cDNA was produced by extracting RNA and reverse transcribing it. This table comes from immunoSEQ multiplex PCR, and its TCRdb copy is limited to in-frame clones, with some not included. The sample includes some 100,000 clones, less than 45% of them seen just once. Sequenced input: CD4+ T cells sorted from blood. These receptors all stem from a human donor with alopecia areata.

The chain recombines TRBV28 with TRBJ2-2; D gene uncertain. Trimming removed 10 bases from V and 4 bases from J, with 10 bases in between. The CDR3 consists of 12 residues. Germline CDR1 MDHEN, CDR2 SYDVKM. The CDR3 nucleotides are TGTGCCACCGTTGACCGCACCGGGGAGCTGTTTTTT. This sequence encodes CATVDRTGELFF.

The V gene is TRBV4-1, the J gene TRBJ2-2; D is possibly TRBD1 (6 bases). V dropped 3 bases and J dropped 0 bases, with 23 bases sitting between them. This CDR3 is built from 20 residues. Germline V gene data show CDR1 as MGHRA and CDR2 as YSYEKL. The CDR3 reads CASSHGGGPDGHTNTGELFF. CDR3 DNA sequence: TGCGCCAGCAGCCATGGGGGCGGACCGGACGGGCACACGAACACCGGGGAGCTGTTTTTT.

This chain links TRBV29-1 with TRBJ2-7, with D unclear. The CDR3 totals 15 residues. Germline assignment: CDR1 SQVTM and CDR2 ANQGSEA. V shed 0 bases and J shed 9 bases, with 21 bases lying between them. The CDR3 region is CSVEDRSRSLDGQYF. CDR3 bases: TGCAGCGTTGAAGATCGAAGTCGCTCCCTAGACGGGCAGTACTTC.

The chain uses TRBV27 and TRBJ2-4; either TRBD1 or TRBD2 may supply D (5 bases each). Germline V gene lookup returns CDR1 MNHEY and CDR2 SMNVEV (reference sequence). V lost 8 bases and J lost 0, with 11 bases in between. The CDR3 covers 14 residues. CDR3 DNA sequence: TGTGCCAGCCTCGGGACGGTAGCCAAAAACATTCAGTACTTC. Its protein product is CASLGTVAKNIQYF.

This clone was observed a few times. The J gene is TRBJ2-1, the V gene TRBV30, with D maybe TRBD2 (6 bases). Trimming took 2 bases from V and 8 from J, leaving 13 bases between them. The CDR3 has 13 amino acids. Germline V gene lookup returns CDR1 GTSNPN and CDR2 SVGIG (reference sequence). The CDR3 DNA follows: TGTGCCTGGAGTCGGCGGGAACCCGATGAGCAGTTCTTC. Translating gives CAWSRREPDEQFF.

This clone was counted a few times. V usage is TRBV7-9 and J usage is TRBJ2-5; a possible D gene is TRBD2 (6 bases). Per germline, CDR1 SEHNR and CDR2 FQNEAQ (reference sequence). CDR3 length equals 11 residues. The V and J ends lost 11 bases and 2 bases respectively, with 9 bases between them. CDR3: CAVTSQETQYF. The CDR3 nucleotides read TGTGCCGTGACTAGTCAAGAGACCCAGTACTTC.

The genes are TRBV27 and TRBJ2-7; 9 bases match TRBD1. Germline V lookup: CDR1 MNHEY, CDR2 SMNVEV (reference sequence). The CDR3 contains 16 residues. Unmatched junction bases numbered 9, after V lost 4 bases and J lost 2 bases. The CDR3 DNA is TGTGCCAGCAGTTCCCTGATCGGGACAGGGACCTACGAGCAGTACTTC. Protein product: CASSSLIGTGTYEQYF.

The sample holds one count of this clone. The CDR3 region has the DNA TGTGCCAGCAGCTCCCATCGAGGGGGGCGCTCTGGCTACACCTTC. It yields the protein CASSSHRGGRSGYTF. The genes are TRBV7-2 and TRBJ1-2; a possible D gene is TRBD1 (6 bases). Germline CDR1 reads SGHTA; CDR2 reads FQGNSA. The V and J ends lost 4 bases and 7 bases respectively, with 19 bases between them. CDR3 length: 15 residues.

This clone was recorded a few times. The rearrangement links TRBV7-9 to TRBJ2-7; 12 bases are shared with TRBD2. CDR3 size: 15 residues. V lost 4 bases and J lost 2; bases outside the gene matches: 3. Germline-derived CDR1 and CDR2 are SEHNR and FQNEAQ (reference sequence). The CDR3 DNA follows: TGTGCCAGCAGCTGGACTAGCGGGGTAACCTACGAGCAGTACTTC. Amino acid sequence: CASSWTSGVTYEQYF.

This clone was detected only a few times. The rearrangement uses TRBV29-1 and TRBJ1-5; TRBD1 matches 8 bases. The CDR3 is made up of 13 amino acids. The V gene end was trimmed by 6 bases and the J gene end by 7 bases; junction bases not matched to a gene: 8. Per germline, CDR1 SQVTM and CDR2 ANQGSEA. In DNA, the CDR3 is TGCAGCGTCCAGGACAGGGTAGGACAGCCCCAGCATTTT. Encoded protein: CSVQDRVGQPQHF.

This sequence joins TRBV30 and TRBJ2-1, with TRBD2 matching 8 bases. CDR1 and CDR2 from the germline V gene are GTSNPN and SVGIG (reference sequence). The CDR3 spans 19 residues. V was pared by 0 bases and J by 0 bases, with 13 bases of the junction left unmatched. CDR3 protein: CAWSVGGRRGYSSYNEQFF. DNA of the CDR3: TGTGCCTGGAGTGTAGGCGGGAGGAGGGGATATAGCTCCTACAATGAGCAGTTCTTC.

The V and J genes are TRBV5-1 and TRBJ1-2; D gene unclear. Per the germline V gene, CDR1 is SGHRS and CDR2 is YFSETQ. CDR3 length: 15 amino acids. V was clipped by 0 bases and J by 2 bases, with 11 bases between them. CDR3 sequence (DNA): TGCGCCAGCAGCTTGGTATCTCCACCCAACTATGGCTACACCTTC. Amino acid sequence: CASSLVSPPNYGYTF.

The chain is built from TRBV29-1 and TRBJ1-1; D may be TRBD1 (5 bases). This CDR3 comprises 15 residues. The germline V and J ends were trimmed by 4 bases and 1 base, with 16 bases remaining between them. CDR1 and CDR2 (germline): SQVTM, ANQGSEA. The CDR3 coding sequence is TGCAGCGTTGCCCGGGGGGGGTCAGGGAACACTGAAGCTTTCTTT. Protein product: CSVARGGSGNTEAFF.

V usage is TRBV30 and J usage is TRBJ1-1; D remains unclear. Trimming left V 4 bases short and J 0 bases short, with 9 bases between. This CDR3 has 13 amino acids. In germline, CDR1 is GTSNPN, CDR2 SVGIG (reference sequence). CDR3 amino acids: CAWITELNTEAFF. The CDR3 bases are TGTGCCTGGATTACCGAGTTGAACACTGAAGCTTTCTTT. Supplemented by reference TRBV30 and TRBJ1-1, the full variable domain reads SQTIHQWPATLVQPVGSPLSLECTVEGTSNPNLYWYRQAAGRGLQLLFYSVGIGQISSEVPQNLSASRPQDRQFILSSKKLLLSDSGFYLCAWITELNTEAFFGQGTRLTVV.